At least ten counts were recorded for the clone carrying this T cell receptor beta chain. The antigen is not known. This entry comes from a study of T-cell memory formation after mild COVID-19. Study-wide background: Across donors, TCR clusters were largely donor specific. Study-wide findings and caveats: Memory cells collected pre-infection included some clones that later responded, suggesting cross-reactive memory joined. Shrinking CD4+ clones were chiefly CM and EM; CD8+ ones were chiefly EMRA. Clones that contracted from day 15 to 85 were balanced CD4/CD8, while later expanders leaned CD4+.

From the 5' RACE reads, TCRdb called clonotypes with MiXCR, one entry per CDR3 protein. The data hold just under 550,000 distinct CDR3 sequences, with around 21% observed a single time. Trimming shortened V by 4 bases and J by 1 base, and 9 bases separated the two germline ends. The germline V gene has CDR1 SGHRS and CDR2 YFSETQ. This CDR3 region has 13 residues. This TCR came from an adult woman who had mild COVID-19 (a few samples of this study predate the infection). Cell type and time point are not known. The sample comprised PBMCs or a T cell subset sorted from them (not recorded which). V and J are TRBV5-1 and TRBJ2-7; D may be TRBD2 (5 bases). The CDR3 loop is CASSLERSYEQYF. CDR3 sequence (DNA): TGCGCCAGCAGCCTAGAGCGGTCCTACGAGCAGTACTTC.